This T cell receptor beta chain was sequenced during a study of blood T cell repertoires in COVID-19. Study as a whole: Sites across the United States, Italy and Spain contributed samples from acute and convalescent COVID-19. Nucleic acid was either cDNA or gDNA, and it came from T cells, B-cell-depleted T cells, or PBMCs.

Study processing details: From reference gene primer amplification, estimates of nucleated cell counts were derived. This table comes from immunoSEQ multiplex PCR, and its TCRdb copy is limited to in-frame clones, with some not included. D and trimming come from the DNA, and the V and J calls and clone size come from that table. The sample lists about 250,000 clones, roughly 86% occurring once. Trimming removed 6 bases from V and 8 bases from J, with 14 bases in between. CDR3 length: 13 residues. Germline-derived CDR1 and CDR2 are MNHEY and SVGAGI. The receptor's source is a woman between 25 and 40 years old with acute or convalescent COVID-19. Sample: peripheral blood. V usage is TRBV6-5 and J usage is TRBJ2-1; TRBD2 is a possible D gene (6 bases). The CDR3 nucleotides are TGTGCCAGCAGGGAGCGGGTTCGAGATGAGCAGTTCTTC. Its protein product is CASRERVRDEQFF.